These 3 T cell receptor beta chains share one sample of origin, sequenced in a study of blood T cell repertoires in COVID-19. This table comes from immunoSEQ multiplex PCR, and its TCRdb copy is limited to in-frame clones, with some not included. Seen here are about 150,000 clones, about 87% observed once, and the top ten hold approximately 6.1%. The specimen was peripheral blood. All receptors derive from a man of 80 years or more with acute or convalescent COVID-19.

The rearrangement links TRBV11-2 to TRBJ2-7; 7 nucleotides align to TRBD1. The CDR3 spans 15 residues. With V trimmed by 6 bases and J by 6 bases, 14 bases remained unmatched. Germline CDR1 SGHAT, CDR2 FQNNGV. CDR3 sequence reads: CASRFDTGQTGEQYF. In nucleotides, the CDR3 is TGTGCCAGCAGATTTGATACGGGACAGACGGGCGAGCAGTACTTC.

The chain has TRBV19 and TRBJ2-3; TRBD1 matches at 8 bases. The CDR3 covers 15 residues. The V gene's germline CDR1 is LNHDA and CDR2 SQIVND (reference sequence). Unmatched junction bases numbered 4, after V lost 5 bases and J lost 0 bases. This CDR3 reads CASSSTGVSTDTQYF. The CDR3 DNA sequence: TGTGCCAGTAGTTCGACAGGGGTTAGCACAGATACGCAGTATTTT. The variable domain in full, with the rest retrieved from reference TRBV19 and TRBJ2-3, is DGGITQSPKYLFRKEGQNVTLSCEQNLNHDAMYWYRQDPGQGLRLIYYSQIVNDFQKGDIAEGYSVSREKKESFPLTVTSAQKNPTAFYLCASSSTGVSTDTQYFGPGTRLTVL.

The J gene is TRBJ1-2, the V gene TRBV7-2; D is ambiguous. V lost 3 bases and J lost 7, with 9 bases in between. CDR1 and CDR2 (germline): SGHTA, FQGNSA. CDR3 size: 12 residues. The CDR3 DNA sequence: TGTGCCAGCAGCTTCTTATCGGGTGGCTACACCTTC. Translated: CASSFLSGGYTF.